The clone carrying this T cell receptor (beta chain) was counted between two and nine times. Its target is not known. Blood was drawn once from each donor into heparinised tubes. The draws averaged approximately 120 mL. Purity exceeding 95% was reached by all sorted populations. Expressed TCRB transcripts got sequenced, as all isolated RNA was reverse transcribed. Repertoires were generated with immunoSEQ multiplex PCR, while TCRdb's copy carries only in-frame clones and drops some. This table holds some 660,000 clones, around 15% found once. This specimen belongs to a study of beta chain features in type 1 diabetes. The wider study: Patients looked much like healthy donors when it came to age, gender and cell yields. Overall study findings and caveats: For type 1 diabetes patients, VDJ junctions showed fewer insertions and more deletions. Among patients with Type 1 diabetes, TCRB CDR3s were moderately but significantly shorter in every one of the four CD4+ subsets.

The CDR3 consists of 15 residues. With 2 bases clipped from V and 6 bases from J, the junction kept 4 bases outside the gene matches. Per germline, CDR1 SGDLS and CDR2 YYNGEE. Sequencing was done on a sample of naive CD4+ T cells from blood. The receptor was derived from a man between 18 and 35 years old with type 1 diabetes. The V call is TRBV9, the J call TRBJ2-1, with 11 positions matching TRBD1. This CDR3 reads CASSVAGTGGNEQFF. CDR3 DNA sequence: TGTGCCAGCAGCGTCGCCGGGACAGGGGGCAATGAGCAGTTCTTC.